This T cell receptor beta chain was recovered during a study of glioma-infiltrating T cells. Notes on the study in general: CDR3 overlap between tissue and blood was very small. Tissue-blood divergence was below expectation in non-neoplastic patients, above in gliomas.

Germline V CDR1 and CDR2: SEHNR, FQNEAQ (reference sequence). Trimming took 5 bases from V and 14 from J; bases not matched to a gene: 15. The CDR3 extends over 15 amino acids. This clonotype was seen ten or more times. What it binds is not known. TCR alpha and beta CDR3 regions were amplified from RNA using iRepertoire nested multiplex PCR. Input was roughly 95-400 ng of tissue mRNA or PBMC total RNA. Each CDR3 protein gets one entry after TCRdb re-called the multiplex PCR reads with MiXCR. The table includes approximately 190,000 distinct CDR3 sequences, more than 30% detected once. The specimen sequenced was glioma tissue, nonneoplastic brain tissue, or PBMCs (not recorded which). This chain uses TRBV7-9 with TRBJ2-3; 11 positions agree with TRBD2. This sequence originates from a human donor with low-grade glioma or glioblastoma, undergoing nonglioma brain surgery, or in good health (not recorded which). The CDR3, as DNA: TGTGCCAGCAGCCTTGAGCCTCGACTAGCGGGATTTCCGTATTTT. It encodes CASSLEPRLAGFPYF. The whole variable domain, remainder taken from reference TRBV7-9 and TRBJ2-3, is DTGVSQNPRHKITKRGQNVTFRCDPISEHNRLYWYRQTLGQGPEFLTYFQNEAQLEKSRLLSDRFSAERPKGSFSTLEIQRTEQGDSAMYLCASSLEPRLAGFPYFGPGTRLTVL.